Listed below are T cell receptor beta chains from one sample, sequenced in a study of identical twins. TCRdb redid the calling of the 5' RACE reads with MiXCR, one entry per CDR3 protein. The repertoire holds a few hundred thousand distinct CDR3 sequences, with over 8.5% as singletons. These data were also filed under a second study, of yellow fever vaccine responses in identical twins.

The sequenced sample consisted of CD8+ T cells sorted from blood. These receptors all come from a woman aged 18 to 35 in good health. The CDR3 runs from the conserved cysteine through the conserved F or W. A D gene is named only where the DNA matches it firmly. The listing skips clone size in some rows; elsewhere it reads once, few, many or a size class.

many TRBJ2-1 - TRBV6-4 TGTGCCAGCAGTGACGGACAGGGAGGGAATGAGCAGTTCTTC CASSDGQGGNEQFF
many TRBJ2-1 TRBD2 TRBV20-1 TGCAGTGCTAGACCCCGGGACTACGTCTACAATGAGCAGTTCTTC CSARPRDYVYNEQFF
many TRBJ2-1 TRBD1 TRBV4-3 TGCGCCAGCAGCCTCCGGACAGGCCGGGAGCAGTTCTTC CASSLRTGREQFF
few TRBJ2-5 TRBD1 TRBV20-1 TGCAGTGCCACCCAGGGGGCCCCGAGGGAGACCCAGTACTTC CSATQGAPRETQYF
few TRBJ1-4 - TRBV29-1 TGCAGCGTTGCCCCAGGGCTTGGCGAAAAACTGTTTTTT CSVAPGLGEKLFF
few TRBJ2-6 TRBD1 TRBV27 TGTGCCAGCAGTTTACACAGTTTGGACAGGGGGCCCTACTCTGGGGCCAACGTCCTGACTTTC CASSLHSLDRGPYSGANVLTF
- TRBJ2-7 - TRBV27 TGTGCCAGCAGTTTAGCGGGAGAGGGGGCCGCTCCCTCCTACGAGCAGTACTTC CASSLAGEGAAPSYEQYF
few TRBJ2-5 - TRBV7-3 TGTGCCAGCAGCTTAAGCGGAGAGTACCAAGAGACCCAGTACTTC CASSLSGEYQETQYF
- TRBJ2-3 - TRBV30 TGTGCCTGGAGTGTTCCGGATACGCAGTATTTT CAWSVPDTQYF
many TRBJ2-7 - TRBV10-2 TGCGCCAGCAGTGAGTCTCGAGCCCCCTCCTACGAGCAGTACTTC CASSESRAPSYEQYF
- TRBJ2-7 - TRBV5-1 TGCGCCAGCAGCTACTCGGGGCTTACCTACGAGCAGTACTTC CASSYSGLTYEQYF
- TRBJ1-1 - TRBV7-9 TGTGCCAGCAGCTTAGCGGGTCAAGAAGCTTTCTTT CASSLAGQEAFF
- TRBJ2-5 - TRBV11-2 TGTGCCAGCAGCCCCTTCAGTAGCGGAGAGACCCAGTACTTC CASSPFSSGETQYF
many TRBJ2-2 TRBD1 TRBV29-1 TGCAGCGGAGGGGGCGGGACCGGGGAGCTGTTTTTT CSGGGGTGELFF
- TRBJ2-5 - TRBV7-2 TGTGCCAGCAGCTTAGTGAGTGTGGAGACCCAGTACTTC CASSLVSVETQYF
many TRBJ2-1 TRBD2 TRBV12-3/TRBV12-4 TGTGCCAGCAGCCCTATAGCGGGAGGGGACAATGAGCAGTTCTTC CASSPIAGGDNEQFF
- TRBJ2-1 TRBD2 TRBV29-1 TGCAGCGTCACCGGGACTAGCGCCGATAGTGAGCAGTTCTTC CSVTGTSADSEQFF
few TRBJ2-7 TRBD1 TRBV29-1 TGCAGCGCGGGGACAGGGGGGGAGCAGTACTTC CSAGTGGEQYF
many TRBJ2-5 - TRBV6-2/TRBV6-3 TGTGCCAGCAGCTCGGGACCGTGGGAGACCCAGTACTTC CASSSGPWETQYF
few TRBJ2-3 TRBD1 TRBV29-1 TGCAGCGTGCTTAAATACAGGACAGGACAGAGCACAGATACGCAGTATTTT CSVLKYRTGQSTDTQYF
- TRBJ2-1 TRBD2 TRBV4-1 TGCGCCAGCAGCCCCGCCGGGGGGGCTATCGATGAGCAGTTCTTC CASSPAGGAIDEQFF
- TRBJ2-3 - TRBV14 TGTGCCAGCAGCCACCCTTGGGATACGCAGTATTTT CASSHPWDTQYF
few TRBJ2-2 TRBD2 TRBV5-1 TGCGCCAGCAGCTTCCTAGCGGACACCGGGGAGCTGTTTTTT CASSFLADTGELFF
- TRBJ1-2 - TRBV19 TGTGCCAGTAGTATCGAGTCGGGACCTAACTATGGCTACACCTTC CASSIESGPNYGYTF
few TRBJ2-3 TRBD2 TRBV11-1 TGTGCCAGCAGCTTAGCGGGGGGACTAGCGGCGGGGACAGATACGCAGTATTTT CASSLAGGLAAGTDTQYF
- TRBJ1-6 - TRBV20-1 TGCAGTGCTGGGACGGTTAATAATTCACCCCTCCACTTT CSAGTVNNSPLHF
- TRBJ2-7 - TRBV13 TGTGCCAGCAGCCCCCGGTTCCTGACCTACGAGCAGTACTTC CASSPRFLTYEQYF
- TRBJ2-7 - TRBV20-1 TGCAGTGCTAGAGAAGAGGGGCGACCCTCCTACGAGCAGTACTTC CSAREEGRPSYEQYF
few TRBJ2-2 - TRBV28 TGTGCCAGCAGTCGCCCCCAACAGGACACCGGGGAGCTGTTTTTT CASSRPQQDTGELFF
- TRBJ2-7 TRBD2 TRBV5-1 TGCGCCAGCAGCCCTAGCGGAAACGCCTACGAGCAGTACTTC CASSPSGNAYEQYF
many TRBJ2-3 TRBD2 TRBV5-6 TGTGCCAGCAGGATTGGACTAGCGGGAGGAGATACGCAGTATTTT CASRIGLAGGDTQYF
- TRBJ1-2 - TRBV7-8 TGTGCCAGCAGCGCGGGGCTCAAGGAAAATTATGGCTACACCTTC CASSAGLKENYGYTF
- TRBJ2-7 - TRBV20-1 TGCAGTGCTTCTCCTCTCACGTACCTCCCCTACGAGCAGTACTTC CSASPLTYLPYEQYF
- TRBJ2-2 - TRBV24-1 TGTGCCACCAGTGTGGGGTTTGGTGCGAACACCGGGGAGCTGTTTTTT CATSVGFGANTGELFF
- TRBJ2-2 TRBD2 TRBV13 TGTGCCAGCAGCTTATTACTAGCGGGAGGGACCGGGGAGCTGTTTTTT CASSLLLAGGTGELFF
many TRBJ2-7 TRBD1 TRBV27 TGTGCCAGCAGTTTTGAACAGGGGGACCGCTACGAGCAGTACTTC CASSFEQGDRYEQYF
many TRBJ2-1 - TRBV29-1 TGCAGCGTCGACACCACAGGGTGGGGCTCCTACAATGAGCAGTTCTTC CSVDTTGWGSYNEQFF
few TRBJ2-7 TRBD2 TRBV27 TGTGCCAGCAGTTTATCAACGGGAGGGAAGCAGTACTTC CASSLSTGGKQYF
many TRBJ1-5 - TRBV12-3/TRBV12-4 TGTGCCAGCACCCCTGTCATCAGCAATCAGCCCCAGCATTTT CASTPVISNQPQHF
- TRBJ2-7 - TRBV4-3 TGCGCCAGCAGCCAAGTACGGACAGCCCCCTACGAGCAGTACTTC CASSQVRTAPYEQYF
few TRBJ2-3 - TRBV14 TGTGCCAGCAGCCATGACGACCCCCAACGTATGATTGATACGCAGTATTTT CASSHDDPQRMIDTQYF
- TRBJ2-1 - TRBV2 TGTGCCAGCACCCCGGCGGAGGTCGATGAGCAGTTCTTC CASTPAEVDEQFF
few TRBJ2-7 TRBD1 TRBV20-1 TGCAGTGCTAGAGTCGACAGGGGGCTTGACGAGCAGTACTTC CSARVDRGLDEQYF
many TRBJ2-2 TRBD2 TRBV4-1 TGCGCCAGCAGCGAAGTGCCGGGACTAGCGGGGACTGCGCTCACCGGGGAGCTGTTTTTT CASSEVPGLAGTALTGELFF
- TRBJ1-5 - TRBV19 TGTGCCAGTAGTATCACAGGGTGGCGCAATCAGCCCCAGCATTTT CASSITGWRNQPQHF
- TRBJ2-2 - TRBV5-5 TGTGCCAGCAGCCCGGGGGTCCACTGGGAGCTGTTTTTT CASSPGVHWELFF
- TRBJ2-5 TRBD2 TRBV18 TGTGCCAGCTCGCACCCGTCAGCTACCGGGACTAGTCCCAGGGAGACCCAGTACTTC CASSHPSATGTSPRETQYF
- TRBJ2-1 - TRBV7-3 TGTGCCAGCAGCTTAAACCCCGAGGATCCTTACAATGAGCAGTTCTTC CASSLNPEDPYNEQFF
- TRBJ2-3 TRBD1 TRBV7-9 TGTGCCAGCAGCAGAGGACAGGGGGTCCCTGCGGTAGATACGCAGTATTTT CASSRGQGVPAVDTQYF
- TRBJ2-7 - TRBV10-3 TGTGCCATCAGTGAGCGGGGCGGGGGCCCCTACGAGCAGTACTTC CAISERGGGPYEQYF
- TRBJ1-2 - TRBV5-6 TGTGCCAGCAGCTTTATGCGGCAGGAACGCGGCTACACCTTC CASSFMRQERGYTF
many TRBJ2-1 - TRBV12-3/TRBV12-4 TGTGCCAGCAGTTTATTTGGAGACTACAACAATGAGCAGTTCTTC CASSLFGDYNNEQFF
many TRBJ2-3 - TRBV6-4 TGTGCCAGCAGTGAAAAGGCGGGGAGCACAGATACGCAGTATTTT CASSEKAGSTDTQYF